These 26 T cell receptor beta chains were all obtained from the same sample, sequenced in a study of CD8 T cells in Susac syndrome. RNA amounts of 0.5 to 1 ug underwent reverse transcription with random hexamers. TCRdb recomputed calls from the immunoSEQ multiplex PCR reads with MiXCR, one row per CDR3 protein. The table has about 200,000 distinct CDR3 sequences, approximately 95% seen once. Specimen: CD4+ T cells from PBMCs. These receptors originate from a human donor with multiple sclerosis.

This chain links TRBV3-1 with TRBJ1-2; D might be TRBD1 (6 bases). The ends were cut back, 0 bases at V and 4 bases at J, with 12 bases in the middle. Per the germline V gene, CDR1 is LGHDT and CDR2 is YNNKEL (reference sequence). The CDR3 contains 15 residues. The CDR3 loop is CASSQDLTGFYGYTF. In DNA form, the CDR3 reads TGTGCCAGCAGCCAAGATCTTACAGGGTTCTATGGCTACACCTTC. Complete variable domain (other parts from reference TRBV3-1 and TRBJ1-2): DTAVSQTPKYLVTQMGNDKSIKCEQNLGHDTMYWYKQDSKKFLKIMFSYNNKELIINETVPNRFSPKSPDKAHLNLHINSLELGDSAVYFCASSQDLTGFYGYTFGSGTRLTVV.

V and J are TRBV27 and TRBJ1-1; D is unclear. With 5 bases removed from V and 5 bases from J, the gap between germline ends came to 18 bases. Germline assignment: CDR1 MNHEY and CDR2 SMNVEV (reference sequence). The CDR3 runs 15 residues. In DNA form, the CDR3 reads TGTGCCAGCAGTCCCAGTGGCAGGAGGAGAACTGAAGCTTTCTTT. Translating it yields CASSPSGRRRTEAFF.

In nucleotides, the CDR3 is TGCAGTGCTAGAGGGCCTAGCGTTAATCCAGATACGCAGTATTTT. The encoded protein is CSARGPSVNPDTQYF. V and J are TRBV20-1 and TRBJ2-3; D is perhaps TRBD2 (6 bases). The length of the CDR3 is 15 residues. Trimming took 1 base from V and 4 from J, leaving 15 bases between them. Germline CDR1 reads DFQATT; CDR2 reads SNEGSKA (reference sequence).

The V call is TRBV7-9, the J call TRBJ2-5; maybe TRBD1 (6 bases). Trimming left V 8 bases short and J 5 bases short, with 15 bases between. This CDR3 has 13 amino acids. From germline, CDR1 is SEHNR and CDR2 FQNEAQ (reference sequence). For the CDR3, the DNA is TGTGCCAGCCACAGGGATACCATGGAGACCCAGTACTTC. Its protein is CASHRDTMETQYF.

The CDR3 loop is CASRKTSGDYEQYF. The CDR3 DNA reads TGCGCCAGCAGAAAGACTAGCGGAGACTACGAGCAGTACTTC. The chain links TRBV5-1 to TRBJ2-7; TRBD2 agrees at 9 bases. The CDR3 has 14 residues. With 5 bases clipped from V and 3 bases from J, the junction kept 6 bases outside the gene matches. From germline, CDR1 is SGHRS and CDR2 YFSETQ.

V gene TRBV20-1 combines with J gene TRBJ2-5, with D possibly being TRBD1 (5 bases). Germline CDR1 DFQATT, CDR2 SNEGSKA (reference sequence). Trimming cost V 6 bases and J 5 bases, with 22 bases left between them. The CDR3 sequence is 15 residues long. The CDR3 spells CSAYAGRVVGETQYF. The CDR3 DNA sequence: TGCAGTGCCTACGCAGGGCGAGTGGTCGGGGAGACCCAGTACTTC.

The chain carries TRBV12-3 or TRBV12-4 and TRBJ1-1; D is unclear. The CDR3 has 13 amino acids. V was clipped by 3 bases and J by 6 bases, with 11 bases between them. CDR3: CASSFLGEAEAFF. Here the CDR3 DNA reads TGTGCCAGCAGTTTTCTCGGGGAGGCTGAAGCTTTCTTT.

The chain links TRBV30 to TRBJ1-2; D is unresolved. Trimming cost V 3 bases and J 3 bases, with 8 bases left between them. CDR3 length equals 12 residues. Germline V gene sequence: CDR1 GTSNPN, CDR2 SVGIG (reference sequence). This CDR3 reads CAWREGDYGYTF. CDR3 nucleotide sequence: TGTGCCTGGAGAGAGGGCGACTATGGCTACACCTTC. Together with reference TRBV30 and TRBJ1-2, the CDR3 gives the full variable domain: SQTIHQWPATLVQPVGSPLSLECTVEGTSNPNLYWYRQAAGRGLQLLFYSVGIGQISSEVPQNLSASRPQDRQFILSSKKLLLSDSGFYLCAWREGDYGYTFGSGTRLTVV.

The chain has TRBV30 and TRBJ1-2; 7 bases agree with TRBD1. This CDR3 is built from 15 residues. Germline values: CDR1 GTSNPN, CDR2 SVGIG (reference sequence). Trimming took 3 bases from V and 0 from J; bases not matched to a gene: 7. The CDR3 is CAWSQPGTANYGYTF. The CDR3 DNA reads TGTGCCTGGAGCCAACCCGGGACAGCTAACTATGGCTACACCTTC. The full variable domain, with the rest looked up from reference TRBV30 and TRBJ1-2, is SQTIHQWPATLVQPVGSPLSLECTVEGTSNPNLYWYRQAAGRGLQLLFYSVGIGQISSEVPQNLSASRPQDRQFILSSKKLLLSDSGFYLCAWSQPGTANYGYTFGSGTRLTVV.

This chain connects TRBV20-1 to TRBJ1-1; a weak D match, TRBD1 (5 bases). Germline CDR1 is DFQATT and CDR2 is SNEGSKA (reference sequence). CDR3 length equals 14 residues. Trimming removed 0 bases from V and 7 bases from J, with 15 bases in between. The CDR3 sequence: CSARDYKRGGEAFF. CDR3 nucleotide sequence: TGCAGTGCTAGAGATTATAAGAGGGGCGGTGAAGCTTTCTTT.

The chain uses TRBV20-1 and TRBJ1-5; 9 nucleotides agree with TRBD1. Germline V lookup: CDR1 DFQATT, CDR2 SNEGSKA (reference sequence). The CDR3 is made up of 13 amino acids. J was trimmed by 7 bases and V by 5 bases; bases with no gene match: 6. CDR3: CSAPTGGRQPQHF. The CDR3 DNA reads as TGCAGTGCTCCTACAGGGGGCAGGCAGCCCCAGCATTTT.

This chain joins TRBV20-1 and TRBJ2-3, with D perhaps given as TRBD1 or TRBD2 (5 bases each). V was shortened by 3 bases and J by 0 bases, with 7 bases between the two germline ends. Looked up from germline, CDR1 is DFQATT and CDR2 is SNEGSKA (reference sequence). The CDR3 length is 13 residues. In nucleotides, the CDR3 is TGCAGTGCTAGCGGGGCTAGCACAGATACGCAGTATTTT. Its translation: CSASGASTDTQYF.

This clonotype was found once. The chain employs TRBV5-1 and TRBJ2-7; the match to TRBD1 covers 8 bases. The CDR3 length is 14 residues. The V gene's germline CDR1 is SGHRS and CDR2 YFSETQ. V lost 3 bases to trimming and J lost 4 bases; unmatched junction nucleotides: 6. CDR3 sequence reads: CASSSSGQDYEQYF. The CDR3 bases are TGCGCCAGCAGCTCCTCGGGACAGGATTACGAGCAGTACTTC. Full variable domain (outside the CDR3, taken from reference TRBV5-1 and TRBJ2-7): KAGVTQTPRYLIKTRGQQVTLSCSPISGHRSVSWYQQTPGQGLQFLFEYFSETQRNKGNFPGRFSGRQFSNSRSEMNVSTLELGDSALYLCASSSSGQDYEQYFGPGTRLTVT.

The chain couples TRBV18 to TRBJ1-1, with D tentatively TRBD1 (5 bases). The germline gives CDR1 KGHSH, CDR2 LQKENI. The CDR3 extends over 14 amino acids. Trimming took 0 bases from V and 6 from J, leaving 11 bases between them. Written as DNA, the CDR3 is TGTGCCAGCTCACCACCGATGGGGGGGGCTGAAGCTTTCTTT. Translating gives CASSPPMGGAEAFF. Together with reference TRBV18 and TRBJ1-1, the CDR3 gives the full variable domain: NAGVMQNPRHLVRRRGQEARLRCSPMKGHSHVYWYRQLPEEGLKFMVYLQKENIIDESGMPKERFSAEFPKEGPSILRIQQVVRGDSAAYFCASSPPMGGAEAFFGQGTRLTVV.

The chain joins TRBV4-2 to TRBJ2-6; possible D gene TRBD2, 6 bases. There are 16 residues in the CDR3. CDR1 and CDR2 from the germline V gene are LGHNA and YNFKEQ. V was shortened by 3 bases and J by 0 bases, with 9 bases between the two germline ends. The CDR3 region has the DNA TGTGCCAGCAGCCAGGAGGGGATCTCTGGGGCCAACGTCCTGACTTTC. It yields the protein CASSQEGISGANVLTF.

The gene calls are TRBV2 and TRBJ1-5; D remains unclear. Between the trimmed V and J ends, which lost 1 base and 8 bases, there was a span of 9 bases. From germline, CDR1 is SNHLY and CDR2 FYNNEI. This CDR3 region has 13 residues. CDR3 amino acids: CASSEVLEEPQHF. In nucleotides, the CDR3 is TGTGCCAGCAGTGAAGTGCTTGAGGAGCCCCAGCATTTT.

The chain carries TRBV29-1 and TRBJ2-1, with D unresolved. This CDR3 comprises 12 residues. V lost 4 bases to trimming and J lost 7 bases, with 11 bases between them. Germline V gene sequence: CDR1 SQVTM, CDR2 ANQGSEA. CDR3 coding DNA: TGCAGCGTTGCGTTTCAGCGTAATGAGCAGTTCTTC. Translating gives CSVAFQRNEQFF.

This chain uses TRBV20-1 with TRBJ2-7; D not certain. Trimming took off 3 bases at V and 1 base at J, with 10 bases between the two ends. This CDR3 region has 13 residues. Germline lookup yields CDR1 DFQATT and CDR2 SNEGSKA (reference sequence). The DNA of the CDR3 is TGCAGTGCTAGTGACGGCAGATCCTACGAGCAGTACTTC. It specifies CSASDGRSYEQYF.

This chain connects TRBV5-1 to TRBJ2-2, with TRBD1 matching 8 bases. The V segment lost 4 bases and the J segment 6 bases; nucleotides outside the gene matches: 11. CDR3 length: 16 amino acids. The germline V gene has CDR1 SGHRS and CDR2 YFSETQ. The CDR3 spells CASSRRMDREAGELFF. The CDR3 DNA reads TGCGCCAGCAGCCGTAGGATGGACAGGGAAGCCGGGGAGCTGTTTTTT. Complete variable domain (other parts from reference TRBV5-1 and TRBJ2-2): KAGVTQTPRYLIKTRGQQVTLSCSPISGHRSVSWYQQTPGQGLQFLFEYFSETQRNKGNFPGRFSGRQFSNSRSEMNVSTLELGDSALYLCASSRRMDREAGELFFGEGSRLTVL.

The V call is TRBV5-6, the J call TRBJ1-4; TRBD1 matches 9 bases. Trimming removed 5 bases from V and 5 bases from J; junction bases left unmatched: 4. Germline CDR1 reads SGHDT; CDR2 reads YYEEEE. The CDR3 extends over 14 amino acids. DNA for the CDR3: TGTGCCAGCAGTACCGGGACAGGGAATGAAAAACTGTTTTTT. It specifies CASSTGTGNEKLFF.

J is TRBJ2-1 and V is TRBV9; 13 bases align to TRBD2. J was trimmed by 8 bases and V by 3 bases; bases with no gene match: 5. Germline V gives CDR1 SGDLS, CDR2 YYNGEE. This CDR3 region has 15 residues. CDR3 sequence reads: CASSETSGGAYEQFF. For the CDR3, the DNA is TGTGCCAGCAGCGAAACTAGCGGGGGGGCGTATGAGCAGTTCTTC.

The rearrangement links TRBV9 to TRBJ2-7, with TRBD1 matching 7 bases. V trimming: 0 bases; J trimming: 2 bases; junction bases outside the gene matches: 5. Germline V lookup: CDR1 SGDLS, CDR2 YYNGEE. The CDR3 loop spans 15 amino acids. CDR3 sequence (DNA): TGTGCCAGCAGCGTAGCGGGACAGAGTGCCTACGAGCAGTACTTC. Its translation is CASSVAGQSAYEQYF.

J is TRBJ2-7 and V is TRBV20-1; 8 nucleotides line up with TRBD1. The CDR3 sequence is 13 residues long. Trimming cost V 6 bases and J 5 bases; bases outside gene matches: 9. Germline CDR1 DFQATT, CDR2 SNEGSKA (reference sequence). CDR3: CSAPQGARNEQYF. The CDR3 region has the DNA TGCAGTGCCCCCCAGGGGGCGCGGAACGAGCAGTACTTC.

The CDR3 nucleotides are TGTGCCAGCAGCCAGGGACCTAGCGGGGGAAACATCGATGAGCAGTTCTTC. Protein product: CASSQGPSGGNIDEQFF. The chain couples TRBV4-2 to TRBJ2-1, with TRBD2 identical over 10 bases. The germline V gene has CDR1 LGHNA and CDR2 YNFKEQ. CDR3 length: 17 residues. The V and J ends lost 3 bases and 8 bases, in that order; junction bases with no gene match: 13.

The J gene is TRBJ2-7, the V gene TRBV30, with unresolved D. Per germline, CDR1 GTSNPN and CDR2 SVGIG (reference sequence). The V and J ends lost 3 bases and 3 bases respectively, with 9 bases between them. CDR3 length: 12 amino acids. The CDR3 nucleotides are TGTGCCTGGAGCCTTTCTGGCTACGAGCAGTACTTC. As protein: CAWSLSGYEQYF.

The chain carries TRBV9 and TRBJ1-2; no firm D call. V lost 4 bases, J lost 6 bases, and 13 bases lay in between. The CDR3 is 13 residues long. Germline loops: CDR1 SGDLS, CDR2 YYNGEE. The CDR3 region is CASSQGVIDGYTF. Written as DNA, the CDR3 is TGTGCCAGCAGCCAAGGCGTAATCGATGGCTACACCTTC. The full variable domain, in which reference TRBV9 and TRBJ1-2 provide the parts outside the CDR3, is DSGVTQTPKHLITATGQRVTLRCSPRSGDLSVYWYQQSLDQGLQFLIQYYNGEERAKGNILERFSAQQFPDLHSELNLSSLELGDSALYFCASSQGVIDGYTFGSGTRLTVV.